These T cell receptor beta chains were read from a single sample in a study of blood T cell repertoires in COVID-19. The table came from immunoSEQ multiplex PCR; TCRdb's copy has only in-frame clones and leaves some out. The sample has 120,000 or so clones; over 75% are singletons. The specimen was peripheral blood. The receptor set was obtained from a woman in her sixties with acute or convalescent COVID-19. Both conserved end residues are part of each CDR3. A D gene is named only where the DNA matches it firmly. Not all rows give a size; the values are once, few, many and, for expanded clones, a class.

d_call | j_call | clone_size | v_call | cdr3_nt | cdr3_aa
TRBD1 | TRBJ2-3 | NA | TRBV7-6 | TGTGCCAGCAGCTTGCCCGCCCACAGGGGCCTAAGCACAGATACGCAGTATTTT | CASSLPAHRGLSTDTQYF
NA | TRBJ2-1 | NA | TRBV5-1 | TGCGCCAGCAGCTTGGCCGGGGTCAGCGGGTTCAATGAGCAGTTCTTC | CASSLAGVSGFNEQFF
NA | TRBJ1-5 | few | TRBV27 | TGTGCCAGCAGCTCACAGGGTAATAGCAATCAGCCCCAGCATTTT | CASSSQGNSNQPQHF
NA | TRBJ1-2 | NA | TRBV6-2/TRBV6-3 | TGTGCCAGCAGCCCCGCGGGGGCGTACGACTATGGCTACACCTTC | CASSPAGAYDYGYTF
NA | TRBJ1-2 | NA | TRBV6-1 | TGTGCCAGCAGTGAAATAGGGGGTTTCTATGGCTACACCTTC | CASSEIGGFYGYTF
NA | TRBJ2-3 | NA | TRBV14 | TGTGCCAGCAGCCGAGATACTGCTAGCACAGATACGCAGTATTTT | CASSRDTASTDTQYF
NA | TRBJ1-2 | NA | TRBV6-1 | TGTGCCAGCAGTGAGGGGGGGCTAAACTATGGCTACACCTTC | CASSEGGLNYGYTF
NA | TRBJ1-1 | once | TRBV18 | TGTGCCAGCTCACCAACATCAGGGACTGAAGCTTTCTTT | CASSPTSGTEAFF
TRBD1 | TRBJ2-1 | NA | TRBV7-9 | TGTGCCAGCAGCGCCCCAGGGGGCTCCTACAATGAGCAGTTCTTC | CASSAPGGSYNEQFF
TRBD1 | TRBJ1-4 | NA | TRBV19 | TGTGCCAGTACCTTGGACAGGGGCGGTTCGGTGTTTTTT | CASTLDRGGSVFF
TRBD1 | TRBJ1-2 | NA | TRBV6-2/TRBV6-3 | TGTGCCAGCAGTTACTCGGAGGGGGCGCTTGGCTACACCTTC | CASSYSEGALGYTF
TRBD1 | TRBJ1-4 | NA | TRBV16 | TGTGCCAGCAGCCCACAGGACAGGGGGCATAATGAAAAACTGTTTTTT | CASSPQDRGHNEKLFF
NA | TRBJ2-1 | NA | TRBV19 | TGTGCCAGTAGTCCTCTAGCGAGACGATACCATGAGCAGTTCTTC | CASSPLARRYHEQFF
NA | TRBJ2-7 | NA | TRBV6-6 | TGTGCCAGCAGACCTTCGGGACTCTCATACGAGCAGTACTTC | CASRPSGLSYEQYF
NA | TRBJ1-5 | NA | TRBV13 | TGTGCCAGCAGCCTGAACAGGGAACAGCCCCAGCATTTT | CASSLNREQPQHF
NA | TRBJ1-4 | NA | TRBV4-1 | TGCGCCAGCAGCCAAGAAATCCAGACCGGTGGGGCGGTGGGTGAAAAACTGTTTTTT | CASSQEIQTGGAVGEKLFF
NA | TRBJ1-1 | once | TRBV27 | TGTGCCAGCAGTTTACCCGGACAGCCGGGGGGGGAAGCTTTCTTT | CASSLPGQPGGEAFF
NA | TRBJ1-4 | NA | TRBV14 | TGTGCCAGCAGCCGTTCCGGGGGTGCAACTAATGAAAAACTGTTTTTT | CASSRSGGATNEKLFF
NA | TRBJ2-7 | NA | TRBV6-6 | TGTGCCAGCAGTCAGCGGAGGGAGCAGTACTTC | CASSQRREQYF
NA | TRBJ2-7 | NA | TRBV25-1 | TGTGCCAGCAGTGACCAGTTCGGGACAAATTCCTACGAGCAGTACTTC | CASSDQFGTNSYEQYF
NA | TRBJ2-3 | NA | TRBV5-1 | TGCGCCAGCAGCCGGCGTGGCCAGGGGCTGGCAGATACGCAGTATTTT | CASSRRGQGLADTQYF
TRBD2 | TRBJ2-7 | NA | TRBV18 | TGTGCCAGCTCACCCGCACTAGCGGTCGAGCAGTACTTC | CASSPALAVEQYF